A single sample gave rise to the 28 T cell receptor beta chains below, sequenced in a study of T cell repertoires in cytomegalovirus infection. These receptors' targets are unknown. TCRdb independently ran MiXCR on the reads; one entry per CDR3 protein. This sample yields around 300,000 distinct CDR3 sequences, of which approximately 25% are seen a single time; approximately 12% belongs to the top ten. The source was cultured PBMCs, collected from culture after CMV antigen stimulation. These receptor sequences come from a human donor in good health (CMV status not recorded). Some clones in this sample may be carry-over from other donors' samples.

This chain's CDR3 is CSAPGQGLYGYTF. DNA of the CDR3: TGCAGTGCCCCGGGACAGGGACTCTATGGCTACACCTTC. The chain combines TRBV20-1 with TRBJ1-2; 9 nucleotides align to TRBD1. V lost 6 bases and J lost 4; bases outside the gene matches: 6. This CDR3 is 13 amino acids long. The germline V gene has CDR1 DFQATT and CDR2 SNEGSKA (reference sequence).

This clonotype has a count of ten or more. The chain recombines TRBV10-3 with TRBJ1-2; no firm D call. The CDR3 is 16 amino acids. The germline V gene encodes CDR1 ENHRY and CDR2 SYGVKD. The V end lost 4 bases, the J end lost 1 base, and 16 bases lay between the germline ends. CDR3: CAISGQLRGFNYGYTF. CDR3 DNA sequence: TGTGCCATCAGTGGGCAGCTCCGGGGATTTAACTATGGCTACACCTTC.

V and J are TRBV29-1 and TRBJ1-1; D call uncertain. Looked up from germline, CDR1 is SQVTM and CDR2 is ANQGSEA. This CDR3 is 13 amino acids long. Trimming took off 4 bases at V and 0 bases at J, with 9 bases between the two ends. CDR3 sequence: CSVVRDLNTEAFF. In DNA form, the CDR3 reads TGCAGCGTTGTCCGGGATTTGAACACTGAAGCTTTCTTT.

The V and J genes are TRBV5-5 and TRBJ2-1, with TRBD2 matching over 9 bases. The CDR3 loop spans 16 amino acids. Germline trimming cut 4 bases from V and 0 bases from J; bases unmatched to any gene: 5. Germline CDR1 reads SGHKS; CDR2 reads YYEKEE (reference sequence). The CDR3 reads CASSGVAGVSYNEQFF. The CDR3 nucleotides read TGTGCCAGCAGCGGAGTAGCGGGAGTCTCCTACAATGAGCAGTTCTTC.

This clonotype has a count of ten or more. V usage is TRBV7-2 and J usage is TRBJ2-2, with 16 bases lining up with TRBD2. This CDR3 comprises 20 residues. The trim removed 3 bases at V and 4 bases at J, leaving 11 bases unmatched. From germline, CDR1 is SGHTA and CDR2 FQGNSA. The CDR3 here is CASSLGPGLAGGPVTGELFF. In DNA, the CDR3 is TGTGCCAGCAGCTTGGGCCCGGGACTAGCGGGAGGGCCGGTCACCGGGGAGCTGTTTTTT.

A few counts support this clonotype. The CDR3 nucleotides are TGTGCCAGCAGCTTTAAGGGGAGTGAAGCTTTCTTT. This codes for CASSFKGSEAFF. The chain links TRBV7-9 to TRBJ1-1; D is perhaps TRBD1 (5 bases). V was pared by 3 bases and J by 7 bases, with 9 bases between. The CDR3 is 12 residues long. The germline gives CDR1 SEHNR, CDR2 FQNEAQ (reference sequence).

There are a few counts of this clonotype. The rearrangement uses TRBV18 and TRBJ2-5; the D is unclear. Trimming left V 2 bases short and J 3 bases short, with 13 bases between. The CDR3 covers 15 residues. CDR1 is KGHSH, CDR2 LQKENI, per germline. CDR3: CASSPGFRAEETQYF. The CDR3 DNA sequence: TGTGCCAGCTCACCAGGCTTCCGCGCAGAAGAGACCCAGTACTTC. Full variable domain (outside the CDR3, taken from reference TRBV18 and TRBJ2-5): NAGVMQNPRHLVRRRGQEARLRCSPMKGHSHVYWYRQLPEEGLKFMVYLQKENIIDESGMPKERFSAEFPKEGPSILRIQQVVRGDSAAYFCASSPGFRAEETQYFGPGTRLLVL.

V and J are TRBV18 and TRBJ2-3; the D is unclear. V lost 2 bases to trimming and J lost 2 bases, with 11 bases between them. Germline values: CDR1 KGHSH, CDR2 LQKENI. The CDR3 is made up of 15 amino acids. CDR3 sequence: CASSPLWLNTDTQYF. The CDR3 DNA reads as TGTGCCAGCTCACCATTGTGGCTGAACACAGATACGCAGTATTTT.

J is TRBJ1-1 and V is TRBV18, with no clear D. The germline V gene encodes CDR1 KGHSH and CDR2 LQKENI. This CDR3 contains 14 residues. Trimming removed 6 bases from V and 6 bases from J, with 17 bases in between. In DNA, the CDR3 is TGTGCCAGCTCTCCGACGTCCGGGAGATCTGAAGCTTTCTTT. It encodes CASSPTSGRSEAFF.

Ten or more counts support this clonotype. This chain joins TRBV7-8 and TRBJ2-7, with D unclear. The length of the CDR3 is 11 residues. V was cut by 4 bases and J by 7 bases, with 8 bases left in between. Germline loops: CDR1 SGHVS, CDR2 FQNEAQ. The CDR3 here is CASSSFGEQYF. CDR3 DNA: TGTGCCAGCAGCTCGTTCGGGGAGCAGTACTTC.

Only a few counts were recorded for this clonotype. This rearrangement joins TRBV4-2 to TRBJ2-3; 7 bases fit TRBD2. The V segment lost 0 bases and the J segment 1 base; nucleotides outside the gene matches: 10. Germline CDR1 and CDR2: LGHNA and YNFKEQ. The CDR3 contains 18 residues. As DNA, the CDR3 is TGTGCCAGCAGCCAAGATTGGAGAGCGGGAACGGGCACAGATACGCAGTATTTT. Its protein is CASSQDWRAGTGTDTQYF.

As regards this clonotype: This could be a read error, since a much larger clone is one nucleotide away. The chain employs TRBV11-2 and TRBJ2-6; D gene unclear. The CDR3 loop spans 13 amino acids. V was shortened by 0 bases and J by 3 bases, with 0 bases between the two germline ends. Germline-derived CDR1 and CDR2 are SGHAT and FQNNGV. CDR3: CASSLDGANVLTF. CDR3 DNA: TGTGCCAGCAGCTTAGATGGGGCCAACGTCCTGACTTTC.

This clonotype was detected many times. The rearrangement links TRBV6-1 to TRBJ2-1; 12 bases fit TRBD2. The germline gives CDR1 MNHNS, CDR2 SASEGT. The CDR3 loop spans 16 amino acids. Trimming cost V 5 bases and J 9 bases; bases outside gene matches: 11. The CDR3 loop is CASSILTSGRPGEQFF. The CDR3 DNA is TGTGCCAGCAGTATCCTTACTAGCGGGAGGCCTGGTGAGCAGTTCTTC.

This clonotype was seen a few times. V usage is TRBV7-2 and J usage is TRBJ2-3; D unclear. The CDR3 covers 12 residues. The V end lost 5 bases, the J end lost 5 bases, and 8 bases lay between the germline ends. Looked up from germline, CDR1 is SGHTA and CDR2 is FQGNSA. This chain's CDR3 is CASSRYGDTQYF. CDR3 sequence (DNA): TGTGCCAGCAGCCGCTATGGAGATACGCAGTATTTT.

The V and J genes are TRBV11-2 and TRBJ1-5; D might be TRBD1 (6 bases). Trimming left V 3 bases short and J 0 bases short, with 12 bases between. CDR1 is SGHAT and CDR2 is FQNNGV in the germline V gene. The CDR3 has 16 residues. The CDR3: CASSFPTGYSNQPQHF. In DNA form, the CDR3 reads TGTGCCAGCAGCTTTCCGACAGGATATAGCAATCAGCCCCAGCATTTT.

The V call is TRBV5-4, the J call TRBJ1-1; 11 nucleotides line up with TRBD1. The length of the CDR3 is 13 residues. J gave up 7 bases and V 5 bases, and 4 bases lay outside the gene matches. CDR1 and CDR2 from the germline V gene are SGHNT and YYREEE (reference sequence). The CDR3 bases are TGTGCCAGCAGGGAGGGGACAGGGGGTGAAGCTTTCTTT. Residues: CASREGTGGEAFF.

The genes are TRBV7-2 and TRBJ1-1; D may be TRBD1 (6 bases). In germline, CDR1 is SGHTA, CDR2 FQGNSA. Trimming removed 1 base from V and 3 bases from J, with 15 bases in between. The CDR3 totals 16 residues. CDR3 sequence reads: CASSLGARGADTEAFF. Here the CDR3 DNA reads TGTGCCAGCAGCTTAGGGGCCCGGGGGGCGGACACTGAAGCTTTCTTT.

The sample holds a few counts of this clonotype. The V call is TRBV19, the J call TRBJ2-1; 14 positions agree with TRBD2. Germline CDR1 reads LNHDA; CDR2 reads SQIVND (reference sequence). The CDR3 totals 16 residues. The V and J ends lost 5 bases and 10 bases, in that order; junction bases with no gene match: 10. The CDR3 protein is CASSLGTSGSWGEQFF. The CDR3 DNA is TGTGCCAGTAGTTTAGGGACTAGCGGGAGTTGGGGGGAGCAGTTCTTC.

Only a few counts were recorded for this clonotype. The rearrangement joins TRBV7-6 to TRBJ2-3; TRBD2 agrees at 8 bases. The J segment lost 0 bases and the V segment lost 1 base, leaving 6 bases of the junction unmatched. The CDR3 extends over 17 amino acids. CDR1 and CDR2 (germline): SGHVS, FNYEAQ. The DNA of the CDR3 is TGTGCCAGCAGCTTAGAAGGGGCTAGCGGGAGCACAGATACGCAGTATTTT. This gives the protein CASSLEGASGSTDTQYF.

The chain links TRBV3-1 to TRBJ1-2; a weak D match, TRBD1 (5 bases). The V end lost 0 bases, the J end lost 4 bases, and 9 bases lay between the germline ends. The CDR3 extends over 14 amino acids. Per germline, CDR1 LGHDT and CDR2 YNNKEL (reference sequence). CDR3 sequence reads: CASSQDRDPYGYTF. The CDR3 region has the DNA TGTGCCAGCAGCCAAGACAGGGACCCCTATGGCTACACCTTC.

With regard to this clonotype: This may be a read error, as it is one base from a much larger clone. This sequence joins TRBV7-2 and TRBJ1-2; D unresolved. The germline V gene encodes CDR1 SGHTA and CDR2 FQGNSA. This CDR3 region has 15 residues. In DNA, the CDR3 is TGTGCCAGCAGCTCCCGGGGAAGATCTAACTATGTCTACACCTTC. It yields the protein CASSSRGRSNYVYTF.

This rearrangement joins TRBV25-1 to TRBJ2-5; D unclear. Germline CDR1 is MGHDK and CDR2 is SYGVNS. The CDR3 sequence is 12 residues long. The V end was cut by 4 bases, the J end by 4 bases, with 7 bases between. This CDR3 is CASSGYGETQYF. The CDR3 nucleotides are TGTGCCAGCAGTGGCTACGGAGAGACCCAGTACTTC.

This clonotype has only a few counts. The J gene is TRBJ1-6, the V gene TRBV19; the D gene is possibly TRBD1 (5 bases). The CDR3 has 15 amino acids. Germline V gene sequence: CDR1 LNHDA, CDR2 SQIVND (reference sequence). Trimming cost V 7 bases and J 7 bases, with 17 bases left between them. The CDR3 nucleotides read TGTGCCAGTACCCCCTCGGGGGTACGGAATTCACCCCTCCACTTT. Its translation is CASTPSGVRNSPLHF.

This clonotype was seen only a few times. J is TRBJ2-3 and V is TRBV19, with 10 bases identical to TRBD2. The V gene's germline CDR1 is LNHDA and CDR2 SQIVND (reference sequence). V shed 6 bases and J 6 bases; nucleotides not matched to a gene: 3. The CDR3 runs to 13 residues. The DNA for the CDR3 is TGTGCCAGTAGGCTAGCGGGAGCGGATACGCAGTATTTT. Amino acids: CASRLAGADTQYF.

CDR3 bases: TGCAGTGCTAGAGAGTCTAGCGGGAGGATAGGGGAGACCCAGTACTTC. This gives the protein CSARESSGRIGETQYF. The chain couples TRBV20-1 to TRBJ2-5; TRBD2 matches 11 bases. J was trimmed by 5 bases and V by 0 bases; bases with no gene match: 8. CDR1 and CDR2 from the germline V gene are DFQATT and SNEGSKA (reference sequence). CDR3 size: 16 residues.

This clonotype was observed many times. This chain links TRBV7-2 with TRBJ2-1; D is possibly TRBD1 (5 bases). The germline gives CDR1 SGHTA, CDR2 FQGNSA. The CDR3 runs to 13 residues. V was shortened by 2 bases and J by 8 bases, with 10 bases between the two germline ends. The CDR3 DNA is TGTGCCAGCAGCTTAAGCGAAGGGGATGAGCAGTTCTTC. Encoded protein: CASSLSEGDEQFF.

This clonotype was recorded only once. This sequence joins TRBV30 and TRBJ1-1, with D unresolved. The CDR3 totals 13 residues. Per germline, CDR1 GTSNPN and CDR2 SVGIG (reference sequence). V gave up 0 bases and J gave up 1 base, with 6 bases separating them. Written as DNA, the CDR3 is TGTGCCTGGAGTGTGTTGGGGAACACTGAAGCTTTCTTT. Protein product: CAWSVLGNTEAFF.

The J gene is TRBJ2-5, the V gene TRBV20-1; 8 positions agree with TRBD1. Per the germline V gene, CDR1 is DFQATT and CDR2 is SNEGSKA (reference sequence). V lost 4 bases to trimming and J lost 9 bases; unmatched junction nucleotides: 16. CDR3 length equals 15 residues. The CDR3 DNA sequence: TGCAGTGCTATACACCGGGACAGGTGGACAGATGCCCAGTACTTC. Residues: CSAIHRDRWTDAQYF.